This T cell receptor (beta chain) came from a study of T cells after posttransplantation cyclophosphamide (dated by TCRdb to the mid-2010s). At the level of the whole study: Using TRB sequencing, the study followed how the T cell repertoire rebuilt after myeloablative bone marrow transplantation with posttransplantation cyclophosphamide given as GVHD prophylaxis. TRB sequencing was also done on up to roughly 3 additional blood samples from 2 to 5.2 years after transplant in 3 patients, and on pretransplant blood from several patients. Public TRB sequences were queried against a database of over 3,000 sequences associated with responses to pathogens, tumor antigens, self-antigens and alloantigens. Because TRA and TRB clonality were tightly correlated in fewer than 10 samples, subsequent TCR analyses were focused on TRB only. Blood from all 35 or so PTCy patients who had 1-year posttransplant specimens underwent TRB sequencing. Samples from around 40 PTCy-treated patients and over 15 related bone marrow donors of those patients were subjected to antigen receptor sequencing. General findings and caveats noted by the study authors: At 1-2 months, donor-recipient similarity was low but rose over the first year, and the later blood repertoires were often dominated by donor CD8+ memory clones. The TRB repertoires of T cells infiltrating skin or GI tract showed only limited overlap with the TRB repertoires of T cells in blood. Across roughly 49 patients, TRB clonality was highly associated with recipient CMV seropositivity and CMV reactivation, and diversity in PTCy patients was similar to diversity in CNI/methotrexate controls.

Peripheral blood samples were provided by related bone marrow donors on the day of marrow donation. Mononuclear cells from peripheral blood and bone marrow were separated by Ficoll-Hypaque density centrifugation and then cryopreserved. The table lists this clone with many counts. Its recognized antigen is unknown. Base-call qualities are not available, and no considerably larger clone is one nucleotide away. CDR1 and CDR2, looked up from the germline V gene, are SGHTA and FQGNSA. The CDR3 has 19 amino acids, counting the end cysteine and phenylalanine. The kept DNA is CDR3 alone, 57 bases in frame from the first base. V is trimmed back by 0 bases and J by 1 base, and the junction contains 5 bases that no gene match accounts for. TRB sequencing was run on genomic DNA with either the immunoSEQ assay at survey resolution or the hsTCRB kit. Per the authors' processing: The immunoSEQ software was used for initial read processing, and the LymphoSeq R package was used for repertoire analyses. For each TRB dataset, clonality was calculated as 1 minus normalized Shannon entropy, and the Gini coefficient was computed as well. Phenotypes of unsorted samples were inferred by mapping TRB sequences from sorted subsets of the recipient or donor onto the same recipient's unsorted samples. What TCRdb holds here is the immuneACCESS table cut down to in-frame rearrangements. Part of the clones is not present; checked against another copy, under half of the missing clones reflect an unresolved V gene, and the others are unexplained. The V and J calls and clone size were taken over from that table, and D and trimming were inferred from the DNA. The sample comprises about 39,000 clones, and every one was counted more than once. The ten biggest clones cover 3.5% to 5.5% of the sample.

The sequenced sample consisted of PBMCs. Recombination joined TRBV7-2 with TRBJ2-6; a stretch of 11 junction bases matches TRBD1. This TCR came from a woman in her 50s in good health and a related stem cell transplant donor. The base sequence is TGTGCCAGCAGCTTAGCTGGCGGGACAGGGGGGTCTGGGGCCAACGTCCTGACTTTC. Its protein reads: CASSLAGGTGGSGANVLTF.